These T cell receptor beta chains were read from a single sample in a study of CD8+ T cells in alopecia areata. TCRdb keeps only in-frame clones here, not all; method: immunoSEQ multiplex PCR. The sample lists approximately 300,000 clones; about three fifths were seen once. This specimen was CD4+ T cells sorted from blood, taken at week 24, from a patient treated with tofacitinib. Receptors were obtained from a human donor with alopecia areata. CDR3s include the opening cysteine and the closing phenylalanine or tryptophan. Some rows have no size entry. The others give once, few or many, or a class for an expanded clone.

V: TRBV5-1; size: .; CDR3: CASSFKGSITDTQYF
V: TRBV6-1; size: few; CDR3: CASSEPVGELFF
V: TRBV29-1; size: once; CDR3: CSVSGRFLYGYTF
V: TRBV2; size: .; CDR3: CASSVSSARASYNEQFF
V: TRBV30; size: .; CDR3: CAWRLTGRNYGYTF
V: TRBV27; size: .; CDR3: CASSPTGGETQYF
V: TRBV29-1; size: once; CDR3: CSVVRGQVPYEQYF
V: TRBV29-1; size: few; CDR3: CSVEVSTGLSMYEQYF
V: TRBV28; size: once; CDR3: CASSLGNQPQHF
V: TRBV23-1; size: few; CDR3: CASSQPEPSNQPQHF
V: TRBV27; size: .; CDR3: CASMPRAAYEQYF
V: TRBV11-2; size: few; CDR3: CASSLGSPTGELFF
V: TRBV29-1; size: .; CDR3: CSVTDSSNQPQHF
V: TRBV5-6; size: .; CDR3: CASTRGFGTQYF
V: TRBV7-2; size: .; CDR3: CASSPIDSTDTQYF
V: TRBV30; size: .; CDR3: CAWSLGPGDTQYF
V: TRBV5-4; size: .; CDR3: CASSTGVIEDNEQFF
V: TRBV15; size: .; CDR3: CATSSRGYEQYF
V: TRBV9; size: .; CDR3: CASQPSTGGNPDNEQFF
V: TRBV29-1; size: .; CDR3: CSVVKGGADTQYF
V: TRBV11-2; size: .; CDR3: CASSPGGARITEAFF
V: TRBV1; size: .; CDR3: CTSSQAPGLAGEYDTGELFF
V: TRBV7-3; size: few; CDR3: CASSYRSPYNEQFF
V: TRBV29-1; size: .; CDR3: CSMSTGVGEKLFF
V: TRBV9; size: .; CDR3: CASSVEVGYTGELFF
V: TRBV9; size: .; CDR3: CASSPTGMGGQPQHF
V: TRBV7-2; size: few; CDR3: CASSLELALGGYEQYF
V: TRBV4-1; size: few; CDR3: CASSQGMLETQYF
V: TRBV28; size: few; CDR3: CASSQGDGYGYTF
V: TRBV28; size: .; CDR3: CASSLPGDHSDTQYF
V: TRBV5-6; size: .; CDR3: CASSLRQDTEAFF
V: TRBV12-5; size: .; CDR3: CASVDQYAGTEAFF
V: TRBV19; size: few; CDR3: CASSTTRRGALYSNQPQHF
V: TRBV5-6; size: .; CDR3: CASSLDPGNTIYF
V: TRBV12-5; size: .; CDR3: CASGFGGTGDGYTF
V: TRBV7-9; size: .; CDR3: CASSETEVYYGYTF
V: TRBV28; size: few; CDR3: CASSLNYEQYF
V: TRBV6-6; size: .; CDR3: CASTKDLETDTQYF
V: TRBV15; size: .; CDR3: CATSSRGGGQLGNEQFF
V: TRBV4-2; size: .; CDR3: CASSQGTVGDSPLHF
V: TRBV7-2; size: few; CDR3: CASSLRQGGSYEQYF
V: TRBV30; size: .; CDR3: CAWSARGDTQYF
V: TRBV5-1; size: .; CDR3: CASSFRRSDAEAFF
V: TRBV5-4; size: once; CDR3: CASSLGSGAQYF
V: TRBV5-1; size: few; CDR3: CASSLDDGANYGYTF
V: TRBV30; size: few; CDR3: CAGLAGGWSSYNEQFF
V: TRBV29-1; size: few; CDR3: CSVMGRTEAFF
V: TRBV15; size: .; CDR3: CATSRVSVSSYNEQFF
V: TRBV29-1; size: .; CDR3: CSVEPEGRVYEQYF
V: TRBV9; size: .; CDR3: CASSVTGSGANVLTF
V: TRBV28; size: once; CDR3: CASSLLFPEQYF
V: TRBV6-6; size: few; CDR3: CARGDRRSEKLFF
V: TRBV7-2; size: .; CDR3: CASSYGLIQETQYF
V: TRBV18; size: .; CDR3: CASSPALGAGGYTF
V: TRBV7-9; size: once; CDR3: CASSRDRSWTQYF
V: TRBV10-3; size: few; CDR3: CAISDPMGDTQYF
V: TRBV15; size: .; CDR3: CATSIDGEYGYTF
V: TRBV7-9; size: .; CDR3: CASGTQGGRNTGELFF
V: TRBV19; size: .; CDR3: CASRPGQSQETQYF
V: TRBV11-2; size: few; CDR3: CASSEGLNYGYTF